One sample yielded the 17 T cell receptor beta chains listed below, sequenced in a study of T cells in Graves' hyperthyroidism and ophthalmopathy. Amplified regions were TCR beta CDR3 sequences from RNA transcripts. Researchers ran a first-round RT-PCR on the TCR CDR3 using the HTBI primer set. TCRdb recomputed calls from the multiplex PCR reads with MiXCR, one row per CDR3 protein. The sample lists about half a million distinct CDR3 sequences, about 16% occurring once. The sequenced sample was blood. Receptor source: a woman in her thirties with Graves' ophthalmopathy.

This clonotype was seen many times. The chain combines TRBV6-1 with TRBJ1-5; 11 bases align to TRBD1. The germline V gene encodes CDR1 MNHNS and CDR2 SASEGT. The CDR3 runs 16 residues. Trimming took 6 bases from V and 5 from J; bases not matched to a gene: 9. CDR3 loop: CASRAGTGGRDQPQHF. Here the CDR3 DNA reads TGTGCCAGCAGGGCCGGGACAGGGGGTAGAGATCAGCCCCAGCATTTT.

This clonotype was found a few times. The rearrangement uses TRBV2 and TRBJ1-5; D is ambiguous. Germline CDR1 SNHLY, CDR2 FYNNEI. This CDR3 spans 15 amino acids. Trimming stripped 5 bases from V and 2 bases from J, with 13 bases between. The CDR3 spells CASSYLGLGNQPQHF. CDR3 sequence (DNA): TGTGCCAGCAGTTACTTAGGGTTAGGCAATCAGCCCCAGCATTTT.

Ten or more counts support this clonotype. This rearrangement joins TRBV2 to TRBJ2-1; a possible D gene is TRBD2 (6 bases). The CDR3 is 14 amino acids. V was trimmed by 7 bases and J by 6 bases, leaving 16 bases between them. CDR1 and CDR2 from the germline V gene are SNHLY and FYNNEI. CDR3 DNA sequence: TGTGCCAGCACCCGCCGGGACTTAGGCAATGAGCAGTTCTTC. Amino acids: CASTRRDLGNEQFF.

The chain links TRBV5-8 to TRBJ1-6; TRBD1 matches at 8 bases. V was pared by 4 bases and J by 8 bases, with 20 bases of the junction left unmatched. This CDR3 comprises 19 residues. The germline V gene encodes CDR1 SGHTS and CDR2 YDEGEE. CDR3 sequence reads: CASSPITLTLDRVDSPLHF. CDR3 bases: TGTGCCAGCAGCCCTATCACGCTTACCTTGGACAGGGTCGATTCACCCCTCCACTTT.

This clonotype has ten or more counts. This chain joins TRBV4-1 and TRBJ2-3; D is unresolved. V was shortened by 3 bases and J by 7 bases, with 14 bases between the two germline ends. The CDR3 loop spans 14 amino acids. Germline CDR1 MGHRA, CDR2 YSYEKL. The CDR3 coding sequence is TGCGCCAGCAGCCACCCTTTGACGGCGAATACGCAGTATTTT. Translated: CASSHPLTANTQYF.

This chain joins TRBV20-1 and TRBJ2-7; TRBD1 agrees at 8 bases. This CDR3 is built from 14 residues. The J segment lost 7 bases and the V segment lost 6 bases, leaving 14 bases of the junction unmatched. CDR1 is DFQATT and CDR2 is SNEGSKA in the germline V gene (reference sequence). CDR3 sequence reads: CSATSDRVAGEQYF. The CDR3 region has the DNA TGCAGTGCCACCTCGGACAGGGTGGCTGGGGAGCAGTACTTC.

This chain connects TRBV27 to TRBJ1-5; TRBD1 is a possible D gene (5 bases). Looked up from germline, CDR1 is MNHEY and CDR2 is SMNVEV (reference sequence). The CDR3 has 13 residues. Trimming shortened V by 5 bases and J by 10 bases, and 15 bases separated the two germline ends. The CDR3 reads CASSLGTRDPQHF. The CDR3 bases are TGTGCCAGCAGTCTCGGGACGCGAGATCCCCAGCATTTT.

This clonotype has at least ten counts. The rearrangement links TRBV30 to TRBJ1-5; 8 positions match TRBD1. Germline V lookup: CDR1 GTSNPN, CDR2 SVGIG (reference sequence). This CDR3 is 12 amino acids long. J lost 9 bases, V lost 7 bases, and 8 bases had no gene match. The CDR3 loop is CAYETGARPQHF. As DNA, the CDR3 is TGTGCCTACGAGACAGGGGCGAGGCCCCAGCATTTT.

This clonotype was seen ten or more times. A much larger clonotype is one base distant, so this may be a read error. The J gene is TRBJ2-7, the V gene TRBV7-3; D perhaps matches TRBD2 (5 bases). V lost 5 bases, J lost 3 bases, and 11 bases lay in between. The CDR3 spans 13 residues. Germline assignment: CDR1 SGHTA and CDR2 FQGTGA. The CDR3 DNA sequence: TGTGCCAGCAGCCTCGGGAAGGGCTACGAGCAGTACTTC. It translates to CASSLGKGYEQYF. The entire variable domain, with the rest obtained from reference TRBV7-3 and TRBJ2-7, is as follows: GAGVSQTPSNKVTEKGKYVELRCDPISGHTALYWYRQSLGQGPEFLIYFQGTGAADDSGLPNDRFFAVRPEGSVSTLKIQRTERGDSAVYLCASSLGKGYEQYFGPGTRLTVT.

The chain recombines TRBV4-1 with TRBJ2-5; TRBD2 aligns across 9 bases. Unmatched junction bases numbered 7, after V lost 0 bases and J lost 5 bases. The CDR3 runs 16 residues. Germline V gene sequence: CDR1 MGHRA, CDR2 YSYEKL. The CDR3 is CASSQDKASGMETQYF. The CDR3 nucleotides are TGCGCCAGCAGCCAAGATAAGGCTAGCGGGATGGAGACCCAGTACTTC.

V usage is TRBV6-2 or TRBV6-3 and J usage is TRBJ2-2; D tentatively fits TRBD1 or TRBD2 (5 bases each). From germline, CDR1 is MNHEY and CDR2 SVGEGT. The CDR3 is made up of 17 amino acids. Trimming pared 0 bases from V and 2 bases from J, leaving 13 bases between. The CDR3 protein is CASSYSRDPRNTGELFF. The CDR3 nucleotides read TGTGCCAGCAGTTACTCAAGGGACCCTCGAAACACCGGGGAGCTGTTTTTT.

In its sample, this clonotype was seen many times. The J gene is TRBJ2-7, the V gene TRBV7-9; 7 nucleotides line up with TRBD2. The V gene end was trimmed by 2 bases and the J gene end by 6 bases; junction bases not matched to a gene: 7. This CDR3 has 14 amino acids. Germline loops: CDR1 SEHNR, CDR2 FQNEAQ (reference sequence). CDR3 loop: CASSLRLAEGEQYF. The CDR3 nucleotides are TGTGCCAGCAGCTTAAGGCTAGCGGAAGGCGAGCAGTACTTC.

This clonotype was counted ten times or more. The J gene is TRBJ2-1, the V gene TRBV7-9; D gene ambiguous. Germline V gene lookup returns CDR1 SEHNR and CDR2 FQNEAQ (reference sequence). CDR3 length equals 12 residues. The V end was cut by 4 bases, the J end by 8 bases, with 9 bases between. For the CDR3, the DNA is TGTGCCAGCAGCTCTTCGGTGGATGAGCAGTTCTTC. As protein: CASSSSVDEQFF. Supplemented by reference TRBV7-9 and TRBJ2-1, the full variable domain reads DTGVSQNPRHKITKRGQNVTFRCDPISEHNRLYWYRQTLGQGPEFLTYFQNEAQLEKSRLLSDRFSAERPKGSFSTLEIQRTEQGDSAMYLCASSSSVDEQFFGPGTRLTVL.

This clonotype has ten or more counts. V usage is TRBV12-3 or TRBV12-4 and J usage is TRBJ2-5, with D tentatively TRBD1 (6 bases). This CDR3 is 15 amino acids long. V lost 5 bases and J lost 5, with 18 bases in between. Here the CDR3 reads CASSPRQAYMETQYF. In DNA, the CDR3 is TGTGCCAGCAGTCCCCGACAGGCGTATATGGAGACCCAGTACTTC.

This clonotype has at least ten counts. The rearrangement joins TRBV2 to TRBJ2-3; D could derive from TRBD1 or TRBD2 (7 bases each). V lost 9 bases to trimming and J lost 0 bases, with 13 bases between them. CDR3 length: 14 residues. Germline lookup yields CDR1 SNHLY and CDR2 FYNNEI. In DNA, the CDR3 is TGTGCCAGAAAGCGGGACAGAAGCACAGATACGCAGTATTTT. It codes for CARKRDRSTDTQYF.

This clonotype was counted at least ten times. The gene calls are TRBV6-1 and TRBJ1-1; perhaps TRBD1 as D (5 bases). CDR3 length: 15 residues. Per the germline V gene, CDR1 is MNHNS and CDR2 is SASEGT. The ends were cut back, 5 bases at V and 1 base at J, with 14 bases in the middle. The CDR3 region has the DNA TGTGCCAGCAGTCAACCGGGACGGCCGAACACTGAAGCTTTCTTT. Protein sequence: CASSQPGRPNTEAFF.

This clonotype came up many times. V gene TRBV7-2 combines with J gene TRBJ2-1; TRBD2 aligns across 13 bases. Germline V CDR1 and CDR2: SGHTA, FQGNSA. The V segment lost 5 bases and the J segment 8 bases; nucleotides outside the gene matches: 12. The CDR3 covers 17 residues. The CDR3 loop reads CASSPWTSGSRVDEQFF. The CDR3 coding sequence is TGTGCCAGCAGCCCATGGACTAGCGGGAGTAGGGTGGATGAGCAGTTCTTC. Variable domain in full (rest from reference TRBV7-2 and TRBJ2-1): GAGVSQSPSNKVTEKGKDVELRCDPISGHTALYWYRQSLGQGLEFLIYFQGNSAPDKSGLPSDRFSAERTGGSVSTLTIQRTQQEDSAVYLCASSPWTSGSRVDEQFFGPGTRLTVL.